Listed below are T cell receptor beta chains from one sample, sequenced in a study of T cell responses to AZD1222 COVID-19 vaccine. The data were produced by immunoSEQ multiplex PCR, yet TCRdb's version contains in-frame clones alone and is incomplete. The table includes about 160,000 clones, about 90% detected once. The specimen was peripheral blood, collected on day 0 of AZD1222 vaccination. The receptors were sampled from an adult in good health. Each CDR3 is given with its conserved first and last residue. A D gene is named only where the DNA matches it firmly. Only some rows state a clone size, as once, few, many or a class for expanded clones.

D	V	length	J	size	DNA	CDR3
NA	TRBV15	14	TRBJ1-1	NA	TGTGCCACCAGCCGCGACGGAGGGAGCACTGAAGCTTTCTTT	CATSRDGGSTEAFF
TRBD1	TRBV30	14	TRBJ1-2	NA	TGTGCCTGGACCCGGGACAGGGGGCTAGAGGGCTACACCTTC	CAWTRDRGLEGYTF
TRBD1	TRBV11-2	15	TRBJ1-4	NA	TGTGCCAGCAGTTCGCCGGGACAGGGTCGAGAAAAACTGTTTTTT	CASSSPGQGREKLFF
NA	TRBV19	15	TRBJ2-7	NA	TGTGCCAGTAGTATAGGGGCACGCATGGCCTACGAGCAGTACTTC	CASSIGARMAYEQYF
NA	TRBV7-2	18	TRBJ1-4	NA	TGTGCCAGCAGCAACGAAAAATACTCGGCGGACCTTAATGAAAAACTGTTTTTT	CASSNEKYSADLNEKLFF
TRBD1	TRBV19	16	TRBJ1-1	NA	TGTGCCAGTAGGACTGCAGGGGGCTGGGGGAACACTGAAGCTTTCTTT	CASRTAGGWGNTEAFF
NA	TRBV9	14	TRBJ2-3	NA	TGTGCCAGCAGCGTCACAAGCAGCACAGATACGCAGTATTTT	CASSVTSSTDTQYF
NA	TRBV28	12	TRBJ1-5	NA	TGTGCCGGGACGGGAGGAGATCAGCCCCAGCATTTT	CAGTGGDQPQHF
TRBD2	TRBV7-2	14	TRBJ2-7	NA	TGTGCCAGCAGCTGGGGACTAGCGGCAGGCGAGCAGTACTTC	CASSWGLAAGEQYF
NA	TRBV28	15	TRBJ1-6	NA	TGTGCCAGCATCAATGGGGGCGCAAGTAATTCACCCCTCCACTTT	CASINGGASNSPLHF
NA	TRBV5-6	13	TRBJ1-1	NA	TGTGCCAGCAGCCCTGAGTGGCGCGGTGAAGCTTTCTTT	CASSPEWRGEAFF
TRBD2	TRBV9	14	TRBJ2-1	NA	TGTGCCAGCAGCGGGTTACTAGCGGACAATGAGCAGTTCTTC	CASSGLLADNEQFF
TRBD1	TRBV19	18	TRBJ1-1	once	TGTGCCAGTAGTATAATAGGAACAGGGGCAGGGAGAAACACTGAAGCTTTCTTT	CASSIIGTGAGRNTEAFF
NA	TRBV28	13	TRBJ1-2	NA	TGTGCCAGCAGTTTATCACAAAACTATGGCTACACCTTC	CASSLSQNYGYTF
NA	TRBV28	15	TRBJ1-6	few	TGTGCCAGCAGTTTACCCGAGGACACCTCTAGTCCCCTCCACTTT	CASSLPEDTSSPLHF
TRBD1	TRBV5-1	14	TRBJ1-1	NA	TGCGCCAGCAGCGCCGCCCCGGGACAGGAAGAAGCTTTCTTT	CASSAAPGQEEAFF
NA	TRBV5-1	15	TRBJ1-1	NA	TGCGCCAGCAGATTCCGAATGGGGGTCGACACTGAAGCTTTCTTT	CASRFRMGVDTEAFF
NA	TRBV30	14	TRBJ2-2	NA	TGTGCCTGGAGTGTACACGGGAACACCGGGGAGCTGTTTTTT	CAWSVHGNTGELFF
NA	TRBV3-1/TRBV3-2	10	TRBJ2-5	NA	TGTGCCAGCAGCCAGGGGGGCTGGGACTTC	CASSQGGWDF
NA	TRBV11-2	14	TRBJ2-7	NA	TGTGCCAGCAGCTTACTCGCTCGGACGGGGGAGCAGTACTTC	CASSLLARTGEQYF
NA	TRBV5-6	17	TRBJ2-4	NA	TGTGCCAGCAGCTTAACCCCCGGTAGTTATGGGGAAAACATTCAGTACTTC	CASSLTPGSYGENIQYF
TRBD1	TRBV10-3	11	TRBJ1-2	NA	TGTGCCACGCGGACAGGAGATGGCTACACCTTC	CATRTGDGYTF
TRBD1	TRBV6-6	13	TRBJ2-7	NA	TGTGCCAGCACACAGGGGATCGCGAGAGAGCAGTACTTC	CASTQGIAREQYF
NA	TRBV6-2/TRBV6-3	13	TRBJ1-2	NA	TGTGCCAGCAGTTCCGAGACTTACTATGGCTACACCTTC	CASSSETYYGYTF
NA	TRBV2	13	TRBJ1-1	NA	TGTGCCAGCAGCAGGTCGATAAACACTGAAGCTTTCTTT	CASSRSINTEAFF
NA	TRBV28	16	TRBJ1-5	NA	TGTGCCAGCAGTTTATCCCAGGCCCTTAGCAATCAGCCCCAGCATTTT	CASSLSQALSNQPQHF
NA	TRBV29-1	14	TRBJ1-1	NA	TGCAGCGTTGCCCCCGGTTTAGGGAACACTGAAGCTTTCTTT	CSVAPGLGNTEAFF
NA	TRBV6-6	13	TRBJ1-2	NA	TGTGCCAGCAGCATCGACAGGACCTATGGCTACACCTTC	CASSIDRTYGYTF
TRBD1	TRBV7-2	15	TRBJ1-3	few	TGTGCCAGCAGCCCAGGGACAGGGGGTGGAAACACCATATATTTT	CASSPGTGGGNTIYF
NA	TRBV9	16	TRBJ2-1	NA	TGTGCCAGCAGCGTAGTGTCAAGCGGGCTCTACAATGAGCAGTTCTTC	CASSVVSSGLYNEQFF
NA	TRBV6-5	14	TRBJ1-5	NA	TGTGCCAGCAGTTACGTTTATAGCAATCAGCCCCAGCATTTT	CASSYVYSNQPQHF
NA	TRBV27	13	TRBJ2-7	NA	TGTGCCAGCAGTTTAAGCAGGGCCCACGAGCAGTACTTC	CASSLSRAHEQYF
NA	TRBV28	16	TRBJ2-2	NA	TGTGCCAGCACCCAAAAGTGGGACTTCTTCCCCGGGGAGCTGTTTTTT	CASTQKWDFFPGELFF
NA	TRBV25-1	17	TRBJ2-3	NA	TGTGCCAGCAGCCCACCCGGACTCCCTTTGGGCACAGATACGCAGTATTTT	CASSPPGLPLGTDTQYF
TRBD1	TRBV7-9	17	TRBJ1-3	once	TGTGCCAGCAGCTTAATTAGGGACAGGTGGTCTGGAAACACCATATATTTT	CASSLIRDRWSGNTIYF
NA	TRBV6-5	13	TRBJ2-7	NA	TGTGCCAGCAGTTCCGGGACGCCCGTCGAGCAGTACTTC	CASSSGTPVEQYF
NA	TRBV11-2	15	TRBJ2-7	NA	TGTGCCAGCAGCTTAGGACAGGCGAGGGTTTACGAGCAGTACTTC	CASSLGQARVYEQYF
NA	TRBV6-1	17	TRBJ1-2	NA	TGTGCCAGCAGTGAAGCTTTAATTCAGGGGACTAACTATGGCTACACCTTC	CASSEALIQGTNYGYTF
TRBD1	TRBV27	14	TRBJ1-2	NA	TGTGCCAGCAGTTTCTCCACAGGGGAGCAAGGCTACACCTTC	CASSFSTGEQGYTF
NA	TRBV21-1	12	TRBJ2-7	NA	TGTGCCAGCAGACACACCCTGTACGAGCAGTACTTC	CASRHTLYEQYF
NA	TRBV3-1/TRBV3-2	14	TRBJ2-5	NA	TGTGCCAGCAGCTACCGACTGGCGGGGGAGACCCAGTACTTC	CASSYRLAGETQYF
TRBD1	TRBV7-9	15	TRBJ2-1	once	TGTGCCAGCAGCTTAGTGGGACAGTACAACAATGAGCAGTTCTTC	CASSLVGQYNNEQFF
TRBD1	TRBV19	15	TRBJ1-1	NA	TGTGCCAGTCGCTATGGGGGACAGAGTCACACTGAAGCTTTCTTT	CASRYGGQSHTEAFF